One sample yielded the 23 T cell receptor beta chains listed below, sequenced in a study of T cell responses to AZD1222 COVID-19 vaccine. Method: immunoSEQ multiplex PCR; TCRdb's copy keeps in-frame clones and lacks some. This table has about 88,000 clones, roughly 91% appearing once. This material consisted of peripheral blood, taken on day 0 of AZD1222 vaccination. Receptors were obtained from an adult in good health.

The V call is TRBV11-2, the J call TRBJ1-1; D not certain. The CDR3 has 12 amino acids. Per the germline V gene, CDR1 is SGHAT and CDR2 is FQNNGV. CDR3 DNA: TGTGGCTGGCCGCTCGGGGACACTGAAGCTTTCTTT. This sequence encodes CGWPLGDTEAFF.

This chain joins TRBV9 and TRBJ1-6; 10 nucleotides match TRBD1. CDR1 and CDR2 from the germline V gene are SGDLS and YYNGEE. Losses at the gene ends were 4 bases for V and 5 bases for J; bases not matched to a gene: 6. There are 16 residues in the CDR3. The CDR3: CASSRQGARNNSPLHF. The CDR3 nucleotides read TGTGCCAGCAGCCGACAGGGGGCTAGGAATAATTCACCCCTCCACTTT.

CDR3 amino acids: CASSTKGDQEAFF. The CDR3 DNA reads as TGTGCCAGTAGTACTAAGGGGGATCAGGAAGCTTTCTTT. V usage is TRBV19 and J usage is TRBJ1-1; tentatively, D is TRBD1 (6 bases). This CDR3 is 13 amino acids long. The V gene lost 4 bases and the J gene lost 8 bases, with 14 bases spanning the gap. The germline gives CDR1 LNHDA, CDR2 SQIVND (reference sequence). Based on the CDR3 plus reference TRBV19 and TRBJ1-1, the full variable domain is DGGITQSPKYLFRKEGQNVTLSCEQNLNHDAMYWYRQDPGQGLRLIYYSQIVNDFQKGDIAEGYSVSREKKESFPLTVTSAQKNPTAFYLCASSTKGDQEAFFGQGTRLTVV.

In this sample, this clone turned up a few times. The CDR3 sequence is CASSITATNEKLFF. The CDR3, as DNA: TGTGCCAGTAGTATAACAGCAACTAATGAAAAACTGTTTTTT. The chain carries TRBV19 and TRBJ1-4, with D hard to call. Germline CDR1 LNHDA, CDR2 SQIVND (reference sequence). There are 14 residues in the CDR3. Deletions cut 2 bases from V and 0 bases from J, with 4 bases between.

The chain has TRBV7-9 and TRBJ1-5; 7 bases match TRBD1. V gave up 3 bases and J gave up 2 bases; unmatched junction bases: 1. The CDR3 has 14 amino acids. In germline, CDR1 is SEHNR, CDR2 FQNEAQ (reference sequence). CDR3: CASSLQGGNQPQHF. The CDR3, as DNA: TGTGCCAGCAGCTTGCAGGGGGGCAATCAGCCCCAGCATTTT.

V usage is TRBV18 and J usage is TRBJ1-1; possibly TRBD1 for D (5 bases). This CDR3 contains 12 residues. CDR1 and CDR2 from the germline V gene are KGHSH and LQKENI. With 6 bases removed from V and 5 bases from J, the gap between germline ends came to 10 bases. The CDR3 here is CASSRGLTEAFF. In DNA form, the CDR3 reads TGTGCCAGCTCCCGGGGCCTAACTGAAGCTTTCTTT.

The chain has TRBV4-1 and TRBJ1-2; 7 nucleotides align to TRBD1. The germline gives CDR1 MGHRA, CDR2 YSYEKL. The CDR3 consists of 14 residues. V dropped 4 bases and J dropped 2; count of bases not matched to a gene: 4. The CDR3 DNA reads TGCGCCAGCAGCCCCGGACAGGAGAACTATGGCTACACCTTC. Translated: CASSPGQENYGYTF.

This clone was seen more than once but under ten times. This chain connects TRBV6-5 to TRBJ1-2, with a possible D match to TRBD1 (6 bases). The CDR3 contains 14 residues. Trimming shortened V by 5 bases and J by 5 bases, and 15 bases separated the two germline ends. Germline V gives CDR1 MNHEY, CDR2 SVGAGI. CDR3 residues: CASSRETGGYGYTF. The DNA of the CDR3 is TGTGCCAGCAGTAGGGAGACAGGAGGGTATGGCTACACCTTC.

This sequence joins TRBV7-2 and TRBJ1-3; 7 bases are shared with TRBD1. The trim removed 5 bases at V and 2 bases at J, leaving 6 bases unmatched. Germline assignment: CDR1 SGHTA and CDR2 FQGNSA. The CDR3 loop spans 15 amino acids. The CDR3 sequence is CASSAEQGPGNTIYF. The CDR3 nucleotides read TGTGCCAGCAGCGCTGAACAGGGGCCTGGAAACACCATATATTTT.

The CDR3 here is CAGPWSVEMSNQPQHF. The CDR3 nucleotides are TGTGCCGGCCCCTGGTCAGTCGAGATGAGCAATCAGCCCCAGCATTTT. The chain combines TRBV19 with TRBJ1-5; D is uncertain. CDR1 and CDR2 from the germline V gene are LNHDA and SQIVND (reference sequence). CDR3 size: 16 residues. The V gene lost 11 bases and the J gene lost 1 base, with 21 bases spanning the gap. Full variable domain (missing parts from reference TRBV19 and TRBJ1-5): DGGITQSPKYLFRKEGQNVTLSCEQNLNHDAMYWYRQDPGQGLRLIYYSQIVNDFQKGDIAEGYSVSREKKESFPLTVTSAQKNPTAFYLCAGPWSVEMSNQPQHFGDGTRLSIL.

This CDR3 reads CASSADRSNQPQHF. CDR3 bases: TGTGCCAGCAGTGCCGACAGGAGTAATCAGCCCCAGCATTTT. The genes are TRBV27 and TRBJ1-5, with TRBD1 as a possible D gene (6 bases). V dropped 5 bases and J dropped 4 bases, with 12 bases sitting between them. CDR3 length: 14 residues. Germline assignment: CDR1 MNHEY and CDR2 SMNVEV (reference sequence).

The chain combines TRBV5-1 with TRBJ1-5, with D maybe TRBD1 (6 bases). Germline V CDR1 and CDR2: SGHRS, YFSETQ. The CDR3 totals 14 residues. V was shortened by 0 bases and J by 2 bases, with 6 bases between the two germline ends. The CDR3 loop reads CASSLEGGNQPQHF. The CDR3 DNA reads TGCGCCAGCAGCTTGGAGGGGGGCAATCAGCCCCAGCATTTT. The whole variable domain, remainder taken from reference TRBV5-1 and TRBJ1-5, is KAGVTQTPRYLIKTRGQQVTLSCSPISGHRSVSWYQQTPGQGLQFLFEYFSETQRNKGNFPGRFSGRQFSNSRSEMNVSTLELGDSALYLCASSLEGGNQPQHFGDGTRLSIL.

CDR3 residues: CASAIAQGNQPQHF. The CDR3 DNA is TGTGCTAGTGCCATCGCACAGGGAAATCAGCCCCAGCATTTT. The chain uses TRBV12-5 and TRBJ1-5, with D maybe TRBD1 (6 bases). Between the trimmed V and J ends, which lost 7 bases and 4 bases, there was a span of 14 bases. CDR1 is LGHNT, CDR2 FRNRAP, per germline. This CDR3 has 14 amino acids. Full variable domain (missing parts from reference TRBV12-5 and TRBJ1-5): DARVTQTPRHKVTEMGQEVTMRCQPILGHNTVFWYRQTMMQGLELLAYFRNRAPLDDSGMPKDRFSAEMPDATLATLKIQPSEPRDSAVYFCASAIAQGNQPQHFGDGTRLSIL.

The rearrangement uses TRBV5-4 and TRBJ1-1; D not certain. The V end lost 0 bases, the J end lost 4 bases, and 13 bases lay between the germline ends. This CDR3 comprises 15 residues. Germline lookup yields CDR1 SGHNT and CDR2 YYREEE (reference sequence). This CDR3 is CASSLALVGSTEAFF. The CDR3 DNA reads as TGTGCCAGCAGCTTGGCCTTGGTAGGGTCCACTGAAGCTTTCTTT.

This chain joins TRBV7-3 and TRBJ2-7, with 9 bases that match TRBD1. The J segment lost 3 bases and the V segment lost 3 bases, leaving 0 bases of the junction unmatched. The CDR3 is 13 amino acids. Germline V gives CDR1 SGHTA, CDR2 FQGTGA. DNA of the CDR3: TGTGCCAGCAGCTTGACAGGGGGCTACGAGCAGTACTTC. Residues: CASSLTGGYEQYF.

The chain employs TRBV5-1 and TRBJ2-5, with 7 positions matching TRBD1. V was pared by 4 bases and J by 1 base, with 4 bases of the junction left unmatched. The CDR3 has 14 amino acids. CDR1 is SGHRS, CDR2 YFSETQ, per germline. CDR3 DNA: TGCGCCAGCAGCGGGGGACAGATCCAAGAGACCCAGTACTTC. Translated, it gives CASSGGQIQETQYF.

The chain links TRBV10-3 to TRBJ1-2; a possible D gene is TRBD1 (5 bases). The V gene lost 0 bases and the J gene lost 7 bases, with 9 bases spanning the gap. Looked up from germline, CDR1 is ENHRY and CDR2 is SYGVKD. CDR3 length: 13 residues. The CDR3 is CAISESTGSGYTF. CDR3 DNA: TGTGCCATCAGTGAGTCAACAGGCTCTGGCTACACCTTC.

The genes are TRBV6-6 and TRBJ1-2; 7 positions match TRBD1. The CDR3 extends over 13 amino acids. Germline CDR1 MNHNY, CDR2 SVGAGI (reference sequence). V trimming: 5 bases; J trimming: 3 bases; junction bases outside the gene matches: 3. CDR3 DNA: TGTGCCAGCAGTCGACAGGGAGACTATGGCTACACCTTC. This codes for CASSRQGDYGYTF.

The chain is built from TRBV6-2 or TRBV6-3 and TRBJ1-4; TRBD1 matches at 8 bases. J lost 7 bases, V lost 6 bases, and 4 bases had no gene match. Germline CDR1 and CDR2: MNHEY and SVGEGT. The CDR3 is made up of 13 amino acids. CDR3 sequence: CASSRQGTEKLFF. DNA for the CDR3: TGTGCCAGCAGCCGACAGGGGACTGAAAAACTGTTTTTT.

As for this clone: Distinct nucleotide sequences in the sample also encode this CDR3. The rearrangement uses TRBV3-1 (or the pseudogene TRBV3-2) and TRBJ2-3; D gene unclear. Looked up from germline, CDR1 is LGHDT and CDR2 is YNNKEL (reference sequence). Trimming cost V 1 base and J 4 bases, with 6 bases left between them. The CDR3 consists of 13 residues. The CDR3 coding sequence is TGTGCCAGCAGCCAAGGCCTAGCAGATACGCAGTATTTT. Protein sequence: CASSQGLADTQYF.

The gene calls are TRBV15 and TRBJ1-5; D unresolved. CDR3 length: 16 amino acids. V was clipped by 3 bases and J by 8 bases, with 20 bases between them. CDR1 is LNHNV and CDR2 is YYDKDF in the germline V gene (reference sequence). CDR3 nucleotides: TGTGCCACCAGCAGTCTAAGGAAGGGTTATGTTGAGCCCCAGCATTTT. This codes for CATSSLRKGYVEPQHF.

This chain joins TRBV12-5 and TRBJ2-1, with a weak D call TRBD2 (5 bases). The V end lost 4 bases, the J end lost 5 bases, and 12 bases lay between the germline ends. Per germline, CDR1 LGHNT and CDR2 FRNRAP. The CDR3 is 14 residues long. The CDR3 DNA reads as TGTGCTAGTGGTTCCCCCCCAGCGGACAATGAGCAGTTCTTC. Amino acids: CASGSPPADNEQFF.

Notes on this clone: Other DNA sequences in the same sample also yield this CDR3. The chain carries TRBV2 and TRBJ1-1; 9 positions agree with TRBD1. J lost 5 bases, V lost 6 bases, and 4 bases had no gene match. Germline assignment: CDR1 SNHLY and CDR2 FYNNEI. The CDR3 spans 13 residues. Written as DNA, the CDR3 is TGTGCCAGCAGGAGACAGGGGGGAACTGAAGCTTTCTTT. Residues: CASRRQGGTEAFF.